This T cell receptor beta chain derives from a study of cytomegalovirus exposure and HLA in healthy donors. V lost 1 base to trimming and J lost 0 bases, with 4 bases between them. The CDR3 loop spans 15 amino acids. CDR1 and CDR2 (germline): SNHLY, FYNNEI. For this clone: The target antigen is unknown.

It was with 60 Vbeta and 13 Jbeta primers that the PCR ran. Source study methods: As a later analysis found, there were 60 million to 90 million unique TCR beta chains, of which roughly 11 million were shared. TCRdb's copy holds only in-frame clones and misses some; the assay was immunoSEQ multiplex PCR. V, J and clone size were drawn from that table, and D and trimming were deduced from the DNA. The sample comprises 150,000 or so clones, approximately 86% of which are singletons, and around 6.6% rests with the top ten. Study-wide results and limits: The study designated 150 to 200 TCR beta chains cytomegalovirus-associated. CMV serostatus alone was available as immune exposure information. TCR beta chain V- and J-gene trimming was linked, in a later analysis, to a missense variant in DCLRE1C.

The sequence derives from a woman in her 50s in good health and CMV-seropositive. The sequenced material came from PBMCs. The chain uses TRBV2 and TRBJ2-6, with D unclear. In DNA form, the CDR3 reads TGTGCCAGCAGTGAAGGGCTCTCTGGGGCCAACGTCCTGACTTTC. Translating it yields CASSEGLSGANVLTF.